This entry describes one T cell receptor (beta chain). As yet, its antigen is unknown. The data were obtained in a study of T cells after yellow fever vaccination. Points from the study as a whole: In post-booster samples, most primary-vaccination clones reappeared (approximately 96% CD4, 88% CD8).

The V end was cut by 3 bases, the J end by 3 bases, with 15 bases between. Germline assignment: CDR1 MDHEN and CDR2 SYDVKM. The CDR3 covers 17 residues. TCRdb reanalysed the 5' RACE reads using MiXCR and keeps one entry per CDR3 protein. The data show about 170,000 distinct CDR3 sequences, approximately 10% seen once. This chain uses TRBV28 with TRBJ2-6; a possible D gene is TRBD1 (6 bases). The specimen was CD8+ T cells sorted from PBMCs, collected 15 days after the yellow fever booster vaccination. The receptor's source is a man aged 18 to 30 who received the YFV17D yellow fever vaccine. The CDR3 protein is CASSFGMYRVGANVLTF. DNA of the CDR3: TGTGCCAGCAGTTTCGGAATGTACAGGGTTGGGGCCAACGTCCTGACTTTC.